A selection of T cell receptor beta chains follows, all from one sample in a study of T cells in Graves' hyperthyroidism and ophthalmopathy. TCRdb re-analysed the multiplex PCR reads in MiXCR, keeping a single row per CDR3 protein. The sample yields 150,000 or so distinct CDR3 sequences, less than 10% seen once. What was sequenced was blood. All receptors come from a woman younger than 30 with Graves' hyperthyroidism that later progressed to Graves' ophthalmopathy. CDR3s include the opening cysteine and the closing phenylalanine or tryptophan. Fields, in order: D gene, J gene, V gene, clone size, CDR3 protein, CDR3 DNA. D genes are given only for firm matches. Expanded clones get a size class; other rows say once, few or many, or leave the size out.

-,TRBJ1-5,TRBV2,many,CASKVPSGDQPQHF,TGTGCCAGCAAGGTCCCTTCGGGAGATCAGCCCCAGCATTTT
-,TRBJ1-1,TRBV29-1,many,CSVGGSLSEAFF,TGCAGCGTTGGGGGCAGTTTGTCTGAAGCTTTCTTT
-,TRBJ1-1,TRBV20-1,many,CSATTLGPLGPEAFF,TGCAGTGCTACGACCCTTGGACCGTTAGGGCCTGAAGCTTTCTTT
-,TRBJ2-7,TRBV27,many,CATGTRENEQYF,TGTGCGACCGGGACACGCGAGAACGAGCAGTACTTC
-,TRBJ2-5,TRBV7-9,-,CASSWAGGGSSETQYF,TGTGCCAGCAGCTGGGCCGGGGGTGGGAGTTCGGAGACCCAGTACTTC
-,TRBJ1-1,TRBV7-6,many,CASSLSENTEAFF,TGTGCCAGCAGCTTATCAGAAAACACTGAAGCTTTCTTT
-,TRBJ2-3,TRBV11-2,many,CASNLRQALDTQYF,TGTGCCAGCAACTTGCGACAGGCATTAGATACGCAGTATTTT
-,TRBJ2-3,TRBV11-2,many,CASSPVLGGPDTQYF,TGTGCCAGCAGCCCTGTGTTGGGAGGTCCAGATACGCAGTATTTT
TRBD1,TRBJ2-7,TRBV24-1,many,CATSVGGGQGTYEQYF,TGTGCCACCAGTGTTGGGGGAGGACAGGGAACCTACGAGCAGTACTTC
TRBD2,TRBJ2-7,TRBV4-2,few,CASSQALLAGASSYEQYF,TGTGCCAGCAGCCAAGCCCTTCTAGCGGGAGCCAGCTCCTACGAGCAGTACTTC
TRBD1,TRBJ2-2,TRBV28,many,CASGGGQGTGELFF,TGTGCCAGCGGCGGGGGACAGGGGACCGGGGAGCTGTTTTTT
-,TRBJ2-7,TRBV12-5,-,CASAIQGGAGTSYEQYF,TGTGCTAGTGCTATTCAAGGGGGAGCGGGGACCTCCTACGAGCAGTACTTC
-,TRBJ1-1,TRBV19,few,CASSPSGRDTEAFF,TGTGCCAGTAGTCCCTCGGGGAGAGACACTGAAGCTTTCTTT
-,TRBJ1-6,TRBV20-1,many,CSASKPGGRGDSPLHF,TGCAGTGCTAGTAAACCGGGGGGTAGGGGGGATTCACCCCTCCACTTT
TRBD2,TRBJ2-1,TRBV30,few,CAWSDRGGASGNRNEQFF,TGTGCCTGGAGCGACAGAGGGGGGGCTAGCGGGAACCGTAATGAGCAGTTCTTC
-,TRBJ1-1,TRBV10-3,few,CATTDGLNTEAFF,TGTGCCACGACGGACGGGTTGAACACTGAAGCTTTCTTT
-,TRBJ1-1,TRBV19,many,CASTPLGQAGTEAFF,TGTGCCAGTACCCCCCTGGGGCAGGCGGGCACTGAAGCTTTCTTT